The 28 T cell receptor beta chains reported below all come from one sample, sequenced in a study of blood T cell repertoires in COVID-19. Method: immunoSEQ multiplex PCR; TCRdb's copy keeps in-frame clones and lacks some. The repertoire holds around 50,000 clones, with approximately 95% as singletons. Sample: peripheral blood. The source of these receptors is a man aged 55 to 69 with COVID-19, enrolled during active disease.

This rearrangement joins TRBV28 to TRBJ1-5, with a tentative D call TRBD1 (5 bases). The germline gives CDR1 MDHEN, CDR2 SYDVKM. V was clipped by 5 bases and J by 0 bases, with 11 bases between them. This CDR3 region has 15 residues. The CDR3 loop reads CASSRSQGSNQPQHF. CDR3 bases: TGTGCCAGCAGTCGTTCTCAGGGTAGCAATCAGCCCCAGCATTTT.

CDR3 bases: TGTGCCAGCAGGGGGGGGACAGGGGAGACCCAGTACTTC. As protein: CASRGGTGETQYF. The chain couples TRBV11-2 to TRBJ2-5; 9 bases align to TRBD1. Germline V lookup: CDR1 SGHAT, CDR2 FQNNGV. V dropped 6 bases and J dropped 5; count of bases not matched to a gene: 4. CDR3 length: 13 amino acids.

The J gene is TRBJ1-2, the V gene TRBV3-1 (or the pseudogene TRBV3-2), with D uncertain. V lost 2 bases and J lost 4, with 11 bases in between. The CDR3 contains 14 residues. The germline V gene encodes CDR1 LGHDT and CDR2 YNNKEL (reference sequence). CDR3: CASSQRNRVYGYTF. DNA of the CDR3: TGTGCCAGCAGCCAACGAAACAGAGTCTATGGCTACACCTTC.

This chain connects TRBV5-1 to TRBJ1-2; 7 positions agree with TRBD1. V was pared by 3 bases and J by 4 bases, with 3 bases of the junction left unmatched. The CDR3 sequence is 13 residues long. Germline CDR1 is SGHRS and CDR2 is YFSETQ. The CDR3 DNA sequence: TGCGCCAGCAGCTCGGGACAGACCTATGGCTACACCTTC. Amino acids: CASSSGQTYGYTF.

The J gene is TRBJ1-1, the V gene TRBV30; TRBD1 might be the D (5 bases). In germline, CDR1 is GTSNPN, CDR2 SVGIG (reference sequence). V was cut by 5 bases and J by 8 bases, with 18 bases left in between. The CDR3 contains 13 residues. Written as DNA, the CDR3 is TGTGCCTGGTCTAGATCTAACAGGTTAGAAGCTTTCTTT. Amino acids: CAWSRSNRLEAFF.

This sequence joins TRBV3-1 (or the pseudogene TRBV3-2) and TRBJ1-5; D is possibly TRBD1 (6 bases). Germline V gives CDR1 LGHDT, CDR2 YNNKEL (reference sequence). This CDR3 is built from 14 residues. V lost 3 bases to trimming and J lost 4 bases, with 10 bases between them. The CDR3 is CASSHQGINQPQHF. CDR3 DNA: TGTGCCAGCAGCCACCAGGGGATAAATCAGCCCCAGCATTTT.

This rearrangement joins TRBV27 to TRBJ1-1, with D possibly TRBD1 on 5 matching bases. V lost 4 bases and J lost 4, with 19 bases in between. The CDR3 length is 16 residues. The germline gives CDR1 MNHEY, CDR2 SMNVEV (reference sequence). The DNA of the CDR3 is TGTGCCAGCAGTTCCAGGGTAGGCCGGGGGGTCACTGAAGCTTTCTTT. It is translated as CASSSRVGRGVTEAFF.

The CDR3 nucleotides are TGTGCCAGCAGGCAAGGGACCCCCGGGGGTGAAAAACTGTTTTTT. It codes for CASRQGTPGGEKLFF. V gene TRBV9 combines with J gene TRBJ1-4; a weak D match, TRBD1 (5 bases). The ends were cut back, 5 bases at V and 7 bases at J, with 18 bases in the middle. The CDR3 is 15 residues long. From germline, CDR1 is SGDLS and CDR2 YYNGEE.

The CDR3 DNA reads TGTGCCTGGAGCAGGCAGGGAGGGACAGATACGCAGTATTTT. Its protein product is CAWSRQGGTDTQYF. V usage is TRBV30 and J usage is TRBJ2-3, with TRBD2 identical over 7 bases. Unmatched junction bases numbered 6, after V lost 3 bases and J lost 3 bases. CDR1 is GTSNPN, CDR2 SVGIG, per germline (reference sequence). The length of the CDR3 is 14 residues.

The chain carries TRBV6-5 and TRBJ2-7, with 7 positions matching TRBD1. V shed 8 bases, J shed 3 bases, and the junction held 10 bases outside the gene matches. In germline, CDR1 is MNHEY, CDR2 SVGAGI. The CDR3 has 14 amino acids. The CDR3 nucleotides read TGTGCCAGCGGAAGATTCAGGGGGTTCTACGAGCAGTACTTC. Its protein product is CASGRFRGFYEQYF.

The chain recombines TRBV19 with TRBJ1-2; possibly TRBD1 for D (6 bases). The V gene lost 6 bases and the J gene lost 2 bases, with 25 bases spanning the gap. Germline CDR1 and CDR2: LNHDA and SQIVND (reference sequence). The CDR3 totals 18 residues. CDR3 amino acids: CASRKGQTPRHTNYGYTF. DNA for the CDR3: TGTGCCAGTAGAAAAGGACAGACACCAAGACACACAAACTATGGCTACACCTTC.

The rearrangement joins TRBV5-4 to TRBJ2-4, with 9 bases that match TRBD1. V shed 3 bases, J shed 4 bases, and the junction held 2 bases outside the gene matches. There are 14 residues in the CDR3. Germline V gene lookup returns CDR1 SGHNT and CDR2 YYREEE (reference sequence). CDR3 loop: CASSSGQGKNIQYF. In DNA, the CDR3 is TGTGCCAGCAGCTCGGGACAGGGTAAAAACATTCAGTACTTC.

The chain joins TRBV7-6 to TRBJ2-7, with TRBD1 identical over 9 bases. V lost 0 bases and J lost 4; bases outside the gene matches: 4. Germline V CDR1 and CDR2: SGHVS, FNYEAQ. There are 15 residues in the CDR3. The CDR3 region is CASSLANGQGYEQYF. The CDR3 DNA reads TGTGCCAGCAGCTTAGCCAACGGACAGGGGTACGAGCAGTACTTC.

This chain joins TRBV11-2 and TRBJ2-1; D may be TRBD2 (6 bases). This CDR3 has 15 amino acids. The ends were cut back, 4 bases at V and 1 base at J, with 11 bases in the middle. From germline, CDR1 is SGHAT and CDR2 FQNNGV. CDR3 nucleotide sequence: TGTGCCAGCAGCTCCGCGGGGATATCCTACAATGAGCAGTTCTTC. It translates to CASSSAGISYNEQFF. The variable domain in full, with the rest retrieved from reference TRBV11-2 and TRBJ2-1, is EAGVAQSPRYKIIEKRQSVAFWCNPISGHATLYWYQQILGQGPKLLIQFQNNGVVDDSQLPKDRFSAERLKGVDSTLKIQPAKLEDSAVYLCASSSAGISYNEQFFGPGTRLTVL.

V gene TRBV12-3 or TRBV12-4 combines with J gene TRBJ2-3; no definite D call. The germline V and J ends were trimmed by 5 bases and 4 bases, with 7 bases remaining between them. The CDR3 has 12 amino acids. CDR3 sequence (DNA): TGTGCCAGCAGTATAATAGCAGATACGCAGTATTTT. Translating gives CASSIIADTQYF.

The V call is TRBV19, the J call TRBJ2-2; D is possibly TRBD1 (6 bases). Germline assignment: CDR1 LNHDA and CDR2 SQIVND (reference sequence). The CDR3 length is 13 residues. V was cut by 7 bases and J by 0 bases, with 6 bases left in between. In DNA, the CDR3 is TGTGCCAGTAACAGGGCGAACACCGGGGAGCTGTTTTTT. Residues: CASNRANTGELFF.

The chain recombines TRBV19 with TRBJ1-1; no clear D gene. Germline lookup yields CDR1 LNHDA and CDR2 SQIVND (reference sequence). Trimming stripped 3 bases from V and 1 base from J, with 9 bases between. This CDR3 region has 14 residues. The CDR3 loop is CASSITVRNTEAFF. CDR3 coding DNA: TGTGCCAGTAGTATCACAGTAAGGAACACTGAAGCTTTCTTT. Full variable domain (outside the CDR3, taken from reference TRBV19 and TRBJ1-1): DGGITQSPKYLFRKEGQNVTLSCEQNLNHDAMYWYRQDPGQGLRLIYYSQIVNDFQKGDIAEGYSVSREKKESFPLTVTSAQKNPTAFYLCASSITVRNTEAFFGQGTRLTVV.

The DNA of the CDR3 is TGTGCCAGCAGCTTAACAGGGGGCGAGTACGAGCAGTACTTC. This gives the protein CASSLTGGEYEQYF. V and J are TRBV7-2 and TRBJ2-7; TRBD1 aligns across 9 bases. The CDR3 runs to 14 residues. CDR1 is SGHTA and CDR2 is FQGNSA in the germline V gene. V gave up 2 bases and J gave up 4 bases; unmatched junction bases: 3.

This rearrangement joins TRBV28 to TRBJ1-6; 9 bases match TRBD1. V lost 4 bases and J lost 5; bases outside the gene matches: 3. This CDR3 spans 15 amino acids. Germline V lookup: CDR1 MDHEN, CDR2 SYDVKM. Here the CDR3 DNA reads TGTGCCAGCAGTTCGGGACAGGGTAATAATTCACCCCTCCACTTT. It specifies CASSSGQGNNSPLHF. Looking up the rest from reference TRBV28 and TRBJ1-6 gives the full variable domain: DVKVTQSSRYLVKRTGEKVFLECVQDMDHENMFWYRQDPGLGLRLIYFSYDVKMKEKGDIPEGYSVSREKKERFSLILESASTNQTSMYLCASSSGQGNNSPLHFGNGTRLTVT.

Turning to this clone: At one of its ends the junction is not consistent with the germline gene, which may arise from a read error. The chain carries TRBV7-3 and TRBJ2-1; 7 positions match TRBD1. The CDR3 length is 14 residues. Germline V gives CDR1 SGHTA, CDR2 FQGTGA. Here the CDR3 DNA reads TGTGCCAGCAGCCGGGACAGATCCTCCAATGAGCAGTTCTTC. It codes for CASSRDRSSNEQFF.

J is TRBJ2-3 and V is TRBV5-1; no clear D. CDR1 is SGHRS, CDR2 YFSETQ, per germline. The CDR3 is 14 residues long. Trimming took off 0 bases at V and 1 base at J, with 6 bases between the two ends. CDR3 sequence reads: CASSLASGTDTQYF. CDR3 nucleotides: TGCGCCAGCAGCTTGGCCAGCGGCACAGATACGCAGTATTTT.

Here the CDR3 DNA reads TGTGCCAGCAGTCGGGCAGGGGGCTTTGCCGGGGAGCTGTTTTTT. Protein sequence: CASSRAGGFAGELFF. V gene TRBV25-1 combines with J gene TRBJ2-2; 8 bases align to TRBD1. With V trimmed by 5 bases and J by 6 bases, 8 bases remained unmatched. The CDR3 extends over 15 amino acids. The germline V gene has CDR1 MGHDK and CDR2 SYGVNS. The entire variable domain, with the rest obtained from reference TRBV25-1 and TRBJ2-2, is as follows: EADIYQTPRYLVIGTGKKITLECSQTMGHDKMYWYQQDPGMELHLIHYSYGVNSTEKGDLSSESTVSRIRTEHFPLTLESARPSHTSQYLCASSRAGGFAGELFFGEGSRLTVL.

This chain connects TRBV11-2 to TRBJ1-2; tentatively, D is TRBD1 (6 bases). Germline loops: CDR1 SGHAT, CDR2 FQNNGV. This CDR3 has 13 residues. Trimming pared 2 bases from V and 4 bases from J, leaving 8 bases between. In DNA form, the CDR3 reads TGTGCCAGCAGCTTACAGGGGTTCTATGGCTACACCTTC. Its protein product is CASSLQGFYGYTF.

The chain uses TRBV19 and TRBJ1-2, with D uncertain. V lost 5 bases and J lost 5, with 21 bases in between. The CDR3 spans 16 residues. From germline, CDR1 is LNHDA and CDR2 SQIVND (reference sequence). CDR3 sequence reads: CASSHSGSLTFYGYTF. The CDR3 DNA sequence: TGTGCCAGTAGTCACTCCGGGTCCTTGACGTTTTATGGCTACACCTTC.

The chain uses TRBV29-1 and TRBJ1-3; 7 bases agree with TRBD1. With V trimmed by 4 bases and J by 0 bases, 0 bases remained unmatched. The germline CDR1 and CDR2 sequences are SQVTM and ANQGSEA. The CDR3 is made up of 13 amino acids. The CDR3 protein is CSVGDSSGNTIYF. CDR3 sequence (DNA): TGCAGCGTTGGGGACAGCTCTGGAAACACCATATATTTT.

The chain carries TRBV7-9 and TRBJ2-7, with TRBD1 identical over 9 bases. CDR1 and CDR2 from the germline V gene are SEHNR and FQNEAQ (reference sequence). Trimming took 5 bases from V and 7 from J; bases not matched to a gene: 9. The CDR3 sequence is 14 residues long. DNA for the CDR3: TGTGCCAGCAGCCCGGACAGGGGAGGAGGGGAGCAGTACTTC. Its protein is CASSPDRGGGEQYF.

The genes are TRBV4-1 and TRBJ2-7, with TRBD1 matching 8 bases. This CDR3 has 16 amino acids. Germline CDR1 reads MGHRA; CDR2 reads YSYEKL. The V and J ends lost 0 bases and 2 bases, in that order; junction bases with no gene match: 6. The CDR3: CASSQDSNRGAYEQYF. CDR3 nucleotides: TGCGCCAGCAGCCAAGATAGTAACAGGGGGGCCTACGAGCAGTACTTC.

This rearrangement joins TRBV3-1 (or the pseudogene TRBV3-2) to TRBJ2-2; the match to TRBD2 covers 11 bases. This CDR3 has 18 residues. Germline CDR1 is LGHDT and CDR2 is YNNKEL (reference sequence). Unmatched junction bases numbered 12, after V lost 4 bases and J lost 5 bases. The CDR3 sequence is CASSPSLGIAGGTGELFF. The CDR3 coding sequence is TGTGCCAGCAGCCCGAGTCTAGGAATAGCGGGGGGGACCGGGGAGCTGTTTTTT.